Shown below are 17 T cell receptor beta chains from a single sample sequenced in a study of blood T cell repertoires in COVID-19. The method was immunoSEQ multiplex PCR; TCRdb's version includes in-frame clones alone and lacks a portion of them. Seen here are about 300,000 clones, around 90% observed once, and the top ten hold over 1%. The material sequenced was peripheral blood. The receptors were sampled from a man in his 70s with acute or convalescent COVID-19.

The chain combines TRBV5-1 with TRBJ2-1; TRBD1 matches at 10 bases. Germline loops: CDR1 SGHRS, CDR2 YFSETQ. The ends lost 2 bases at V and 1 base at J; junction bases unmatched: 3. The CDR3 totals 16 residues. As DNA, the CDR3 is TGCGCCAGCAGCTTTGGACAGGGGGTTTCCTACAATGAGCAGTTCTTC. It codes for CASSFGQGVSYNEQFF.

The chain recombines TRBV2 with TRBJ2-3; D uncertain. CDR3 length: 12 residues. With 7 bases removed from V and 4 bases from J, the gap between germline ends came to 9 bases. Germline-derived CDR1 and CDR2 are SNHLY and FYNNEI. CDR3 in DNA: TGTGCCAGCATTTGGGCCGCAGATACGCAGTATTTT. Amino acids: CASIWAADTQYF.

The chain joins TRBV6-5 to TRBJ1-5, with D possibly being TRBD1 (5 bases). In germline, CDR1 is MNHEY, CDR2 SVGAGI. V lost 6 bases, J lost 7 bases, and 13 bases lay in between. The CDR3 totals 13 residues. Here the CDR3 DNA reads TGTGCCAGCAGACGCAGGGAAGGGCAGCCCCAGCATTTT. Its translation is CASRRREGQPQHF.

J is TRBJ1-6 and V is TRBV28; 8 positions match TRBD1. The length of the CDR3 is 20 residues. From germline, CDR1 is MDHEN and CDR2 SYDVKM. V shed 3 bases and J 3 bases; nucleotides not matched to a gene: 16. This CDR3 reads CASSLEKDRVSLSYNSPLHF. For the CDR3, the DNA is TGTGCCAGCAGTTTGGAAAAGGACAGGGTAAGTTTAAGCTATAATTCACCCCTCCACTTT.

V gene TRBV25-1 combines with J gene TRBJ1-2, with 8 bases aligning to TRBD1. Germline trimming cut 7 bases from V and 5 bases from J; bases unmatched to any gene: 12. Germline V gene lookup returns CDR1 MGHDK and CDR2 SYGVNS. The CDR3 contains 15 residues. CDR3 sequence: CASTGTGHSLYGYTF. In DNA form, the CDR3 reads TGTGCCAGCACAGGGACAGGACATTCCCTATATGGCTACACCTTC.

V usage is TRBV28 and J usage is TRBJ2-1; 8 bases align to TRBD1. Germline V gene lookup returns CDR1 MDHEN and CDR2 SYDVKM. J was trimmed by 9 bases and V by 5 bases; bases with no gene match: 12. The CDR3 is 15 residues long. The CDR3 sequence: CASSPRQGSSGEQFF. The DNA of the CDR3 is TGTGCCAGCAGTCCAAGACAGGGGTCGAGTGGTGAGCAGTTCTTC.

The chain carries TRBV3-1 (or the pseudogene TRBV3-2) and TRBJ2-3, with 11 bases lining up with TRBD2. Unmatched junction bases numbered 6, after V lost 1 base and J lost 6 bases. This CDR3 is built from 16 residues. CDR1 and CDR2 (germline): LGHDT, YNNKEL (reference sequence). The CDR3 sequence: CASSQGSSGGPDTQYF. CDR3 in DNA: TGTGCCAGCAGCCAAGGGTCTAGCGGGGGGCCCGATACGCAGTATTTT.

The CDR3 region has the DNA TGTGCCAGCTCACCAGGACAGGGCTTCTCTGAAGCTTTCTTT. Its translation is CASSPGQGFSEAFF. The chain joins TRBV18 to TRBJ1-1, with 8 bases matching TRBD1. V dropped 2 bases and J dropped 6; count of bases not matched to a gene: 5. Germline CDR1 is KGHSH and CDR2 is LQKENI. The CDR3 runs 14 residues.

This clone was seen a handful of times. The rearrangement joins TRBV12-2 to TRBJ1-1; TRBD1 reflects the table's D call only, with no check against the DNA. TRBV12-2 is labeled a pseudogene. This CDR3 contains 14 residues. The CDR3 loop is CASRLVQSYTEAFF. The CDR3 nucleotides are TGTGCAAGTCGCTTAGTTCAGTCGTACACTGAAGCTTTCTTT.

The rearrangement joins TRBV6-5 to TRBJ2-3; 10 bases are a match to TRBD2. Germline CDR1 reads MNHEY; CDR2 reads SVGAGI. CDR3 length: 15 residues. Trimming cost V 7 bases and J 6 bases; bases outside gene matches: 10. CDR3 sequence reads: CASTSRAGGLDTQYF. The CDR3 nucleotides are TGTGCCAGCACCTCACGAGCGGGGGGGTTGGATACGCAGTATTTT.

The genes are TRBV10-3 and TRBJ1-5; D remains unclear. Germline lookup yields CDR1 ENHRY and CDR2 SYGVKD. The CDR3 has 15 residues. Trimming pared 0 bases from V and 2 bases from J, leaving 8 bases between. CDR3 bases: TGTGCCATCAGTGAGTCCCCCGGGGGCAATCAGCCCCAGCATTTT. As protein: CAISESPGGNQPQHF.

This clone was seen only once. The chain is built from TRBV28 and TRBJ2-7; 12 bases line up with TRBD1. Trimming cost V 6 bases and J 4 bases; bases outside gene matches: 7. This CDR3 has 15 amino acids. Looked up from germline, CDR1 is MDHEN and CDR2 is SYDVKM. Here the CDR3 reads CASRTGQGARYEQYF. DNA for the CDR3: TGTGCCAGCAGAACGGGACAGGGGGCTAGGTACGAGCAGTACTTC.

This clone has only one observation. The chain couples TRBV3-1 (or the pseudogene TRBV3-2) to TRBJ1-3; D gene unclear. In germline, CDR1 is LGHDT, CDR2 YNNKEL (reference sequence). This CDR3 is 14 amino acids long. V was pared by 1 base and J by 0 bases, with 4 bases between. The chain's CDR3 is CASSQANSGNTIYF. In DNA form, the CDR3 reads TGTGCCAGCAGCCAAGCTAACTCTGGAAACACCATATATTTT.

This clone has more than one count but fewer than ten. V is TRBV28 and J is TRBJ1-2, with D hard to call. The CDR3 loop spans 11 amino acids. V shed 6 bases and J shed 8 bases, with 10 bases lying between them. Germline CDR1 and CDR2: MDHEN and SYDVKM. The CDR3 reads CASSRLQGYTF. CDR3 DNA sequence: TGTGCCAGCAGCCGACTCCAAGGCTACACCTTC.

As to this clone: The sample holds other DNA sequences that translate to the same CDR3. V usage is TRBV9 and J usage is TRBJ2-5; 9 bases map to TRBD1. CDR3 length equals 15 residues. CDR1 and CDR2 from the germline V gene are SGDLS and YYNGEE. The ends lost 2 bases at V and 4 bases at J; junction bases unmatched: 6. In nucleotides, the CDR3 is TGTGCCAGCAGCGTGGCCCCGGGACAGGGAGAGACCCAGTACTTC. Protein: CASSVAPGQGETQYF.

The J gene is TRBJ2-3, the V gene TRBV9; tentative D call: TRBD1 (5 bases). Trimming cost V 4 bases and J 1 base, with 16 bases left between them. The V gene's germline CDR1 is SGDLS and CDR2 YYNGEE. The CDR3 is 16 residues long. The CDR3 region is CASSPRQPGGTDTQYF. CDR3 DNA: TGTGCCAGCAGCCCGCGACAGCCTGGGGGCACAGATACGCAGTATTTT.

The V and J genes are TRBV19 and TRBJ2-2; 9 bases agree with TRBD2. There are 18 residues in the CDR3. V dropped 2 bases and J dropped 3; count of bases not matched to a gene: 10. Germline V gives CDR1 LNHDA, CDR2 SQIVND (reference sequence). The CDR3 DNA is TGTGCCAGTAGTATATTGGGTGTTGGCGGGAGGGACACCGGGGAGCTGTTTTTT. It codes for CASSILGVGGRDTGELFF.